This TCR beta chain was identified in a study of OX40 agonist ivuxolimab in advanced cancers. Turning to the study itself: Anti-PD-1, anti-PD-L1 or anti-CTLA-4 therapy given earlier was allowed, and about 38% had some.

Measured with immunoSEQ multiplex PCR; TCRdb has only the in-frame clones, and not every one. The sample contains just over 50,000 clones, roughly 86% of which appear only once. Autoimmune disease history or systemic immunosuppression meant exclusion. Samples of blood were obtained at baseline, on cycle 4 day 1, and on cycle 7 day 1. From germline, CDR1 is SEHNR and CDR2 FQNEAQ (reference sequence). The CDR3 sequence is 12 residues long. Trimming removed 0 bases from V and 4 bases from J, with 3 bases in between. The sequencing here drew on CD4+ or CD8+ T cells sorted from blood, taken in a trial of the OX40 agonist ivuxolimab. The chain couples TRBV7-9 to TRBJ2-5; D is ambiguous. The source of this sequence is an adult with an advanced solid tumor such as melanoma, head and neck, liver or kidney cancer. CDR3 bases: TGTGCCAGCAGCTTAGCGTCAGAGACCCAGTACTTC. It encodes CASSLASETQYF.